A single sample gave rise to the 16 T cell receptor beta chains below, sequenced in a study of cytomegalovirus exposure and HLA in healthy donors. 13 Jbeta primers and 60 Vbeta primers were used for the PCR. Measured with immunoSEQ multiplex PCR; TCRdb has only the in-frame clones, and not every one. The sample holds 150,000 or so clones; 60% to 85% are singletons and the top ten take around 2.9%. The sample was PBMCs. The receptors stem from a middle-aged man in good health and CMV-seropositive.

In DNA form, the CDR3 reads TGCGCCAGCAGCTGGAGGGGTAGCGGCCAAGAGACCCAGTACTTC. It specifies CASSWRGSGQETQYF. This sequence joins TRBV5-1 and TRBJ2-5, with D possibly TRBD2 on 6 matching bases. This CDR3 contains 15 residues. V lost 3 bases and J 1 base, leaving 13 bases between the germline ends. Germline V lookup: CDR1 SGHRS, CDR2 YFSETQ.

The chain employs TRBV18 and TRBJ2-3, with D hard to call. This CDR3 comprises 13 residues. In germline, CDR1 is KGHSH, CDR2 LQKENI. V shed 6 bases and J shed 6 bases, with 13 bases lying between them. CDR3 coding DNA: TGTGCCAGCTCCCCAGATACGAGGGATACGCAGTATTTT. It yields the protein CASSPDTRDTQYF.

The V gene is TRBV9, the J gene TRBJ2-2, with D possibly being TRBD1 (6 bases). V dropped 2 bases and J dropped 3 bases, with 11 bases sitting between them. This CDR3 comprises 15 residues. In germline, CDR1 is SGDLS, CDR2 YYNGEE. CDR3 nucleotide sequence: TGTGCCAGCAGCGTCTTGGACAGATACACCGGGGAGCTGTTTTTT. Protein product: CASSVLDRYTGELFF.

The rearrangement joins TRBV5-4 to TRBJ2-3; TRBD1 aligns across 7 bases. V lost 2 bases, J lost 8 bases, and 11 bases stayed unmatched. CDR1 is SGHNT, CDR2 YYREEE, per germline (reference sequence). The CDR3 length is 15 residues. The CDR3 protein is CASSLGGRQTVTQYF. CDR3 DNA sequence: TGTGCCAGCAGCTTAGGGGGCCGGCAGACGGTTACGCAGTATTTT.

The chain employs TRBV28 and TRBJ2-2; TRBD2 agrees at 12 bases. Unmatched junction bases numbered 8, after V lost 5 bases and J lost 7 bases. The CDR3 runs 16 residues. Per germline, CDR1 MDHEN and CDR2 SYDVKM. CDR3 amino acids: CASSPRLAGVDGELFF. CDR3 in DNA: TGTGCCAGCAGTCCTAGACTAGCGGGAGTGGACGGGGAGCTGTTTTTT.

This clone was seen only once. The chain carries TRBV5-1 and TRBJ2-7; 7 bases map to TRBD1. After removal of 1 base from V and 2 bases from J, the junction contained 6 bases not matched to a gene. CDR1 and CDR2 from the germline V gene are SGHRS and YFSETQ. This CDR3 has 15 residues. CDR3 protein: CASSLRTGLTYEQYF. CDR3 bases: TGCGCCAGCAGCTTGAGGACAGGCCTAACCTACGAGCAGTACTTC.

The genes are TRBV5-4 and TRBJ1-1; 11 bases match TRBD1. The CDR3 runs to 15 residues. CDR1 and CDR2 from the germline V gene are SGHNT and YYREEE (reference sequence). After removal of 4 bases from V and 3 bases from J, the junction contained 5 bases not matched to a gene. CDR3 sequence: CASSLRDRGDTEAFF. The CDR3 DNA reads TGTGCCAGCAGCCTCCGGGACAGGGGGGACACTGAAGCTTTCTTT.

The chain combines TRBV7-6 with TRBJ2-7, with 8 nucleotides matching TRBD2. V lost 1 base and J lost 0; bases outside the gene matches: 5. The V gene's germline CDR1 is SGHVS and CDR2 FNYEAQ. The CDR3 runs 16 residues. The CDR3 loop reads CASSLESAGGSYEQYF. DNA for the CDR3: TGTGCCAGCAGCTTAGAGTCTGCGGGAGGCTCCTACGAGCAGTACTTC.

The chain joins TRBV25-1 to TRBJ2-2, with 8 bases identical to TRBD1. The CDR3 loop spans 13 amino acids. The germline V gene encodes CDR1 MGHDK and CDR2 SYGVNS. V lost 7 bases to trimming and J lost 7 bases; unmatched junction nucleotides: 5. Written as DNA, the CDR3 is TGTGCCAGCACCAGGGGGCTGGGCGGGGAGCTGTTTTTT. Translating it yields CASTRGLGGELFF.

The V gene is TRBV7-2, the J gene TRBJ1-4; 9 nucleotides line up with TRBD1. V shed 5 bases and J 7 bases; nucleotides not matched to a gene: 5. CDR1 SGHTA and CDR2 FQGNSA come from the germline V gene. The CDR3 is 14 amino acids. The CDR3 loop reads CASSIGTGTEKLFF. In nucleotides, the CDR3 is TGTGCCAGCAGCATCGGGACAGGGACTGAAAAACTGTTTTTT.

The chain links TRBV6-5 to TRBJ2-1; 7 bases are a match to TRBD2. CDR1 is MNHEY and CDR2 is SVGAGI in the germline V gene. There are 13 residues in the CDR3. J was trimmed by 5 bases and V by 7 bases; bases with no gene match: 5. CDR3 region: CASTASGNNEQFF. The CDR3 bases are TGTGCCAGCACGGCTAGCGGTAACAATGAGCAGTTCTTC.

V and J are TRBV19 and TRBJ2-1, with D hard to call. Germline lookup yields CDR1 LNHDA and CDR2 SQIVND (reference sequence). V lost 3 bases, J lost 5 bases, and 11 bases lay in between. This CDR3 contains 14 residues. In DNA form, the CDR3 reads TGTGCCAGTAGTATGACGAGGCCTGACAATGAGCAGTTCTTC. Protein sequence: CASSMTRPDNEQFF.

The chain combines TRBV18 with TRBJ2-6; tentative D call: TRBD1 (5 bases). Trimming pared 1 base from V and 0 bases from J, leaving 16 bases between. The CDR3 loop spans 19 amino acids. Germline-derived CDR1 and CDR2 are KGHSH and LQKENI. CDR3 loop: CASSPQISSGPSGANVLTF. The CDR3 nucleotides are TGTGCCAGCTCACCACAAATTTCTTCAGGGCCCTCTGGGGCCAACGTCCTGACTTTC.

This sequence joins TRBV30 and TRBJ2-7; 11 bases match TRBD2. The length of the CDR3 is 13 residues. The V and J ends lost 3 bases and 6 bases, in that order; junction bases with no gene match: 4. Germline V CDR1 and CDR2: GTSNPN, SVGIG (reference sequence). The CDR3 nucleotides read TGTGCCTGGAGGATGGGACTAGCGGCCGAGCAGTACTTC. It translates to CAWRMGLAAEQYF. Full variable domain (rest looked up from reference TRBV30 and TRBJ2-7): SQTIHQWPATLVQPVGSPLSLECTVEGTSNPNLYWYRQAAGRGLQLLFYSVGIGQISSEVPQNLSASRPQDRQFILSSKKLLLSDSGFYLCAWRMGLAAEQYFGPGTRLTVT.

This sequence joins TRBV4-3 and TRBJ2-2; 9 bases are shared with TRBD1. CDR1 is LGHNA, CDR2 YSLEER, per germline. V was pared by 4 bases and J by 4 bases, with 7 bases of the junction left unmatched. The CDR3 is 16 residues long. The CDR3 here is CASSRNRGRATGELFF. In DNA, the CDR3 is TGCGCCAGCAGCCGAAACAGGGGGCGAGCCACCGGGGAGCTGTTTTTT.

The gene calls are TRBV6-6 and TRBJ2-5; D not resolved. From germline, CDR1 is MNHNY and CDR2 SVGAGI (reference sequence). The CDR3 loop spans 12 amino acids. Trimming took 0 bases from V and 5 from J, leaving 4 bases between them. Here the CDR3 DNA reads TGTGCCAGCAGTTACTCCGCGGAGACCCAGTACTTC. Its translation is CASSYSAETQYF.